This T cell receptor beta chain derives from a study of long-term antiretroviral therapy in people with HIV. Findings and limits, study-wide: Once patients were on ART, diversity went higher but still fell short of transplant donor controls. Dominating the repertoire at all time points were the clones that expanded before ART. Controls had broader CDR3 length ranges than HIV repertoires did.

Researchers ran immunoSEQ v3.0 at survey level. Sequenced by immunoSEQ multiplex PCR; TCRdb stores in-frame clones only, minus some. The data hold about 24,000 clones, with 80% to 85% observed a single time. At least two post-ART and at least one pre-ART PBMC sample were available for each donor. As regards this clone: Antigen: not known.

The sequence derives from a man aged 25 to 45 with HIV. Sequences were derived from unsorted PBMCs, sampled 4.3 years after starting antiretroviral therapy.

CDR3 residues: CASSKVRKDTEAFF. In DNA form, the CDR3 reads TGTGCCAGCAGCAAAGTACGCAAGGACACTGAAGCTTTCTTT. V and J are TRBV21-1 and TRBJ1-1. TRBV21-1 is a pseudogene locus. The CDR3 totals 14 residues.